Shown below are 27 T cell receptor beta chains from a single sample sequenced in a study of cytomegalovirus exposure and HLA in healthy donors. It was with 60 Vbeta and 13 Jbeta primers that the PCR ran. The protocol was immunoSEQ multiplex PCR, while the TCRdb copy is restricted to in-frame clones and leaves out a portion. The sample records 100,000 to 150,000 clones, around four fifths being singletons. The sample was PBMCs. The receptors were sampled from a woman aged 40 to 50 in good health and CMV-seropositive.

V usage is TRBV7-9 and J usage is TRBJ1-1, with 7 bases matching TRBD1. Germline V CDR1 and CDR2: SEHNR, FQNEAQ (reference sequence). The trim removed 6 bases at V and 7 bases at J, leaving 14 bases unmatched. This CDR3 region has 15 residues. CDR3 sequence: CASSQRPKGAFEAFF. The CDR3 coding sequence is TGTGCCAGCAGTCAAAGGCCCAAGGGGGCGTTTGAAGCTTTCTTT.

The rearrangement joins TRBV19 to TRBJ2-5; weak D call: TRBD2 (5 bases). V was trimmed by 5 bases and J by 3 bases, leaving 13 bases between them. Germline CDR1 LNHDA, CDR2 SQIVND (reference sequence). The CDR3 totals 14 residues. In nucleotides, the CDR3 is TGTGCCAGTAGTGTGGACTGGGAAAAAGAGACCCAGTACTTC. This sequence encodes CASSVDWEKETQYF.

The CDR3 here is CASSQGLAGGPKYF. CDR3 nucleotide sequence: TGTGCCAGCAGCCAGGGTCTAGCGGGAGGGCCAAAGTACTTC. This rearrangement joins TRBV5-4 to TRBJ2-7, with 12 bases fitting TRBD2. The J segment lost 11 bases and the V segment lost 4 bases, leaving 10 bases of the junction unmatched. The CDR3 extends over 14 amino acids. CDR1 and CDR2 from the germline V gene are SGHNT and YYREEE (reference sequence).

The chain's CDR3 is CASSPHPGGGTDTQYF. The CDR3 coding sequence is TGTGCCAGCAGCCCTCATCCCGGGGGAGGAACAGATACGCAGTATTTT. V gene TRBV4-2 combines with J gene TRBJ2-3, with D perhaps matching TRBD2 (6 bases). The CDR3 has 16 amino acids. The V end lost 4 bases, the J end lost 3 bases, and 17 bases lay between the germline ends. Germline V CDR1 and CDR2: LGHNA, YNFKEQ.

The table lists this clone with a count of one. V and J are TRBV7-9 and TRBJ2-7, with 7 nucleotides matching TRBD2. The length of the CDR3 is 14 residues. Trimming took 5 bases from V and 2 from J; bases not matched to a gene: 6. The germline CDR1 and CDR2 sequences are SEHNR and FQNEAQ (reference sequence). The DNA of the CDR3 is TGTGCCAGCAGCCAGAGCGGGACCACCTACGAGCAGTACTTC. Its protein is CASSQSGTTYEQYF. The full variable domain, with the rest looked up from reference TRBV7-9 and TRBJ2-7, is DTGVSQNPRHKITKRGQNVTFRCDPISEHNRLYWYRQTLGQGPEFLTYFQNEAQLEKSRLLSDRFSAERPKGSFSTLEIQRTEQGDSAMYLCASSQSGTTYEQYFGPGTRLTVT.

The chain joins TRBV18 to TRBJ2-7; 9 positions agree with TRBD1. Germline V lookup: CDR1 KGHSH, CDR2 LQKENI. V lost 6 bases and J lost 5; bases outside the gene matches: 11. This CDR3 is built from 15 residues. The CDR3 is CASSTAGTGTHEQYF. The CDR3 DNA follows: TGTGCCAGCTCGACAGCGGGGACAGGGACTCACGAGCAGTACTTC.

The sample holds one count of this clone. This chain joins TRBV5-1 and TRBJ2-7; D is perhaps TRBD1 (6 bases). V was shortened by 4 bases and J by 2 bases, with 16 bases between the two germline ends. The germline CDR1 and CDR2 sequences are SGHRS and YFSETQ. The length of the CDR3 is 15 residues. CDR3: CASSTGTSLTYEQYF. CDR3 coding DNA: TGCGCCAGCAGCACCGGGACAAGCCTTACCTACGAGCAGTACTTC.

CDR3 protein: CASSPPTTLVGAEAFF. Written as DNA, the CDR3 is TGTGCCAGCAGCCCCCCTACGACCTTGGTTGGAGCTGAAGCTTTCTTT. The chain has TRBV7-9 and TRBJ1-1; no reliable D call. The CDR3 covers 16 residues. The ends were cut back, 5 bases at V and 6 bases at J, with 22 bases in the middle. The germline CDR1 and CDR2 sequences are SEHNR and FQNEAQ (reference sequence).

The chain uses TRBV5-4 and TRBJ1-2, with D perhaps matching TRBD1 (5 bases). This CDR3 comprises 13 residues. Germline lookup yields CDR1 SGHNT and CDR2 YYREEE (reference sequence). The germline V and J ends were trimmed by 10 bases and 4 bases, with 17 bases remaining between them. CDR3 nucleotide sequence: TGTGCCGGGGCGGGGAAAGAGGGCTATGGCTACACCTTC. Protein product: CAGAGKEGYGYTF.

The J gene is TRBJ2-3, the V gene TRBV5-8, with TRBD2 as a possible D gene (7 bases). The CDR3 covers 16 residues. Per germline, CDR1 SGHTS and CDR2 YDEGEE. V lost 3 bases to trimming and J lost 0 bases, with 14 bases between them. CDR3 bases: TGTGCCAGCAGCTCTGGGGGGGCCCCTAGCACAGATACGCAGTATTTT. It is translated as CASSSGGAPSTDTQYF.

The DNA of the CDR3 is TGTGCCAGCAGCTTAGTATCGACTAATGAAAAACTGTTTTTT. The encoded protein is CASSLVSTNEKLFF. The chain carries TRBV7-9 and TRBJ1-4; D gene ambiguous. The CDR3 extends over 14 amino acids. The germline V gene encodes CDR1 SEHNR and CDR2 FQNEAQ (reference sequence). V was trimmed by 1 base and J by 2 bases, leaving 5 bases between them. The full variable domain, rest sourced from reference TRBV7-9 and TRBJ1-4, is DTGVSQNPRHKITKRGQNVTFRCDPISEHNRLYWYRQTLGQGPEFLTYFQNEAQLEKSRLLSDRFSAERPKGSFSTLEIQRTEQGDSAMYLCASSLVSTNEKLFFGSGTQLSVL.

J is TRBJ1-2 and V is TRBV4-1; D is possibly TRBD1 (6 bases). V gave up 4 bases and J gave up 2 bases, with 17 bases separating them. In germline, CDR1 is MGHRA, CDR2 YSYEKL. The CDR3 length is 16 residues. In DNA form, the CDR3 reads TGCGCCAGCAGCCCTCGTGGGGGCAGGAGCAACTATGGCTACACCTTC. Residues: CASSPRGGRSNYGYTF.

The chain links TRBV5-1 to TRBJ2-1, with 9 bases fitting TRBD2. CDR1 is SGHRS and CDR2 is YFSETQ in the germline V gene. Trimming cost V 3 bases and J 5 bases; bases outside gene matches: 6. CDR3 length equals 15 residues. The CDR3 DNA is TGCGCCAGCAGCTGGCTAGCGGGATACGACAATGAGCAGTTCTTC. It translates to CASSWLAGYDNEQFF.

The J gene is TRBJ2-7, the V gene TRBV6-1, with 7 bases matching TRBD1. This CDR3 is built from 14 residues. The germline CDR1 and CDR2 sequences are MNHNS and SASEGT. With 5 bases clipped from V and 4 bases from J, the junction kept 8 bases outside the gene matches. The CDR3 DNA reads TGTGCCAGCAGTCATCGACAGGGTGTTTACGAGCAGTACTTC. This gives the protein CASSHRQGVYEQYF.

In DNA form, the CDR3 reads TGTGCCAGCAGCTTGGAGGTCCCTCAGGGCACAGATACGCAGTATTTT. Amino acid sequence: CASSLEVPQGTDTQYF. The chain has TRBV5-6 and TRBJ2-3; D uncertain. CDR1 is SGHDT and CDR2 is YYEEEE in the germline V gene. CDR3 size: 16 residues. The V gene lost 0 bases and the J gene lost 1 base, with 12 bases spanning the gap.

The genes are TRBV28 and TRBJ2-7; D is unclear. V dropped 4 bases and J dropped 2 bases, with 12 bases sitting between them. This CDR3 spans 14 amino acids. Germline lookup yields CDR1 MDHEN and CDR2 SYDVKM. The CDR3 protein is CASSSLRGPYEQYF. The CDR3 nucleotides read TGTGCCAGCAGTTCCCTGCGAGGCCCCTACGAGCAGTACTTC. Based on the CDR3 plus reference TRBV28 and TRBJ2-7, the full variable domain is DVKVTQSSRYLVKRTGEKVFLECVQDMDHENMFWYRQDPGLGLRLIYFSYDVKMKEKGDIPEGYSVSREKKERFSLILESASTNQTSMYLCASSSLRGPYEQYFGPGTRLTVT.

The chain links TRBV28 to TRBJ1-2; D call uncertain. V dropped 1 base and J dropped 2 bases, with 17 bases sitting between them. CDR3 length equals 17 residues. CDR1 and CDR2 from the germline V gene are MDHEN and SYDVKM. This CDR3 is CASSLSRDTVWNYGYTF. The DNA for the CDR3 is TGTGCCAGCAGTTTATCCCGAGACACCGTTTGGAACTATGGCTACACCTTC.

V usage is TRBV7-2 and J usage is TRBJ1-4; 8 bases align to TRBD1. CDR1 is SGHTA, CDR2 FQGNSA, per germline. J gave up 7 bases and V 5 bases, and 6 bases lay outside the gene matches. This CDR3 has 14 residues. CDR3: CASSIDRGVEKLFF. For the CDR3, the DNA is TGTGCCAGCAGCATAGACAGGGGTGTTGAAAAACTGTTTTTT.

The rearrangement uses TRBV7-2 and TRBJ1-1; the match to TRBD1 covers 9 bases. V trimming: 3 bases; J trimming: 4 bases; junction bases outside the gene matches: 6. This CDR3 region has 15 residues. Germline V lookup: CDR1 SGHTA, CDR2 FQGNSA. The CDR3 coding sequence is TGTGCCAGCAGCTTTGGGGGACAGGGACTCACTGAAGCTTTCTTT. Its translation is CASSFGGQGLTEAFF.

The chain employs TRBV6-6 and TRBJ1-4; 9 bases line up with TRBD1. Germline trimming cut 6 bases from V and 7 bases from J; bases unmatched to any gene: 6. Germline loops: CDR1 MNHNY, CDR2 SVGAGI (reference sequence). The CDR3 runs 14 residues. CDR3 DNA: TGTGCCAGCAGGACGGGACAGGGAAGTGAAAAACTGTTTTTT. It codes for CASRTGQGSEKLFF.

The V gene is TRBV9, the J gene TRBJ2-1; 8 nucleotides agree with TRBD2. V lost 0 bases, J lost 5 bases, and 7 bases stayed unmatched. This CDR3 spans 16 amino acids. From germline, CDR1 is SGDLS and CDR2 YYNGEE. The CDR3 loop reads CASSVVGGRSNNEQFF. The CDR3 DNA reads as TGTGCCAGCAGCGTAGTTGGCGGGAGGTCTAACAATGAGCAGTTCTTC.

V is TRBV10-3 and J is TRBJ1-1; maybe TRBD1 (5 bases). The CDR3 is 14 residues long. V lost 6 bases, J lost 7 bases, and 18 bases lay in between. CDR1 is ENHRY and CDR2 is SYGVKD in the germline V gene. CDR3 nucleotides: TGTGCCATCAGCCCTGGGGTAGGGGCGCGTGAAGCTTTCTTT. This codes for CAISPGVGAREAFF.

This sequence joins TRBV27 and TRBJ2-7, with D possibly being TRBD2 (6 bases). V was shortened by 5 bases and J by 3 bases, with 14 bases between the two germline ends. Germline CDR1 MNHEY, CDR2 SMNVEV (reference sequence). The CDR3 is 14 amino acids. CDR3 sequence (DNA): TGTGCCAGCAGTCCCCGGGGACTGATCTACGAGCAGTACTTC. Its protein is CASSPRGLIYEQYF.

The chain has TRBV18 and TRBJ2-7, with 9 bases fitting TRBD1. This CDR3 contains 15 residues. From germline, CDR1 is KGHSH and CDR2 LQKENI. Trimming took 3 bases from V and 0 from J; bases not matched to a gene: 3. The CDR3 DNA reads TGTGCCAGCTCACCGGTGGGACAGGGCTCCTACGAGCAGTACTTC. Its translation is CASSPVGQGSYEQYF.

The CDR3 is CASSGPQGGNQPQHF. Here the CDR3 DNA reads TGTGCCAGCAGCGGGCCACAGGGGGGCAATCAGCCCCAGCATTTT. The chain combines TRBV21-1 with TRBJ1-5; the DNA was not used to check the table's D call, TRBD1. TRBV21-1 is reported as a pseudogene. This CDR3 has 15 amino acids.

CDR3: CASSENIRGNVGKYSNQPQHF. CDR3 bases: TGTGCCAGCAGTGAAAATATTAGGGGCAACGTCGGCAAATATAGCAATCAGCCCCAGCATTTT. V usage is TRBV6-1 and J usage is TRBJ1-5; D might be TRBD1 (5 bases). Germline values: CDR1 MNHNS, CDR2 SASEGT. This CDR3 has 21 amino acids. V dropped 2 bases and J dropped 0 bases, with 26 bases sitting between them.

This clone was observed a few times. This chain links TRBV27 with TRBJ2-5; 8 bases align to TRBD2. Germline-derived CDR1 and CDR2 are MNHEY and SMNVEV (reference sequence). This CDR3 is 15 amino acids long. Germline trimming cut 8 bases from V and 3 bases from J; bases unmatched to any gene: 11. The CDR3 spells CASGRGAANEETQYF. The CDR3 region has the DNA TGTGCCAGCGGGCGGGGGGCTGCGAATGAAGAGACCCAGTACTTC.